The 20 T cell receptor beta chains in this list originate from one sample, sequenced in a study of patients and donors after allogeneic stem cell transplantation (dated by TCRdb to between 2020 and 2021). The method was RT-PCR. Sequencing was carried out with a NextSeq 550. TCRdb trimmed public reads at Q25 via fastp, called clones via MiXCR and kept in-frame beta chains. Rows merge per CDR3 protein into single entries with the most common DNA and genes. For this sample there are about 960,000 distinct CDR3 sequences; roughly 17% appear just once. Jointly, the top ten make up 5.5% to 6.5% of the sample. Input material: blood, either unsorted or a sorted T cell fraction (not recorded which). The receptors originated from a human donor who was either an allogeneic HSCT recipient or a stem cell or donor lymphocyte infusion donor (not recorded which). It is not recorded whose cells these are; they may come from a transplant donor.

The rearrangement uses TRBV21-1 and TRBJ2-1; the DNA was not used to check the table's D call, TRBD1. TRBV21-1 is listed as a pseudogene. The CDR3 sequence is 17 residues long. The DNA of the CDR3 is TGTGCCAGCAGCAAAGCGGGGACAGGGCTTACGGGGAATGAGCAGTTCTTC. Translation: CASSKAGTGLTGNEQFF.

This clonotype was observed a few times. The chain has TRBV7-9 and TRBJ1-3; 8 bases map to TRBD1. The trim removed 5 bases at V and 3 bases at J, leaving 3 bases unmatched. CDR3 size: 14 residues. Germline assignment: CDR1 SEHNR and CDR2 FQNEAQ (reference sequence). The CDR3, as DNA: TGTGCCAGCAGCATGGGACAGGATGGAAACACCATATATTTT. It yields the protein CASSMGQDGNTIYF.

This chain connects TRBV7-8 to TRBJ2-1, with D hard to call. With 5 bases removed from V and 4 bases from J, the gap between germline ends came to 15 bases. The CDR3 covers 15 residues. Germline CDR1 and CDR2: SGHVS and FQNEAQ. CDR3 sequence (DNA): TGTGCCAGCAGCCACCTGGCAGGAGCATACAATGAGCAGTTCTTC. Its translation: CASSHLAGAYNEQFF.

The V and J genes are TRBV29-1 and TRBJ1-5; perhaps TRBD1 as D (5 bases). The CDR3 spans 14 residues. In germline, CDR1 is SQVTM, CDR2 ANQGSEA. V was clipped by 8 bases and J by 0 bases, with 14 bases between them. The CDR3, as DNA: TGCAGCCCGCGGGGGGAAAATAGCAATCAGCCCCAGCATTTT. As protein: CSPRGENSNQPQHF.

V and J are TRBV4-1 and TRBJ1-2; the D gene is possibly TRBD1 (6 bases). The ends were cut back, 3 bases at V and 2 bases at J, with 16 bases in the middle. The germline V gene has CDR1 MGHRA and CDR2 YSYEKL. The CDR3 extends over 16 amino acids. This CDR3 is CASSHILRTANYGYTF. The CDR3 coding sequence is TGCGCCAGCAGCCATATTCTTAGGACAGCCAACTATGGCTACACCTTC.

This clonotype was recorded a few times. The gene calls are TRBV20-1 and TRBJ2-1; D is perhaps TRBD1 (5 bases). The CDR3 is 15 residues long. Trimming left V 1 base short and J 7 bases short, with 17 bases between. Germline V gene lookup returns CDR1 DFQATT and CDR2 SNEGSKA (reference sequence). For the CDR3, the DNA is TGCAGTGCTAGAGTTCGAGGAGACAGATTTAATGAGCAGTTCTTC. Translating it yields CSARVRGDRFNEQFF.

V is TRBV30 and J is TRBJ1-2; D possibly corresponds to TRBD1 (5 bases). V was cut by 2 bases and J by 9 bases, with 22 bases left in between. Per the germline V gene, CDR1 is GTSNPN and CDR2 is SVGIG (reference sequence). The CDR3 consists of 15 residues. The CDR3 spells CAWSQPGLAASSYTF. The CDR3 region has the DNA TGTGCCTGGAGTCAACCGGGACTCGCCGCGAGTAGCTACACCTTC.

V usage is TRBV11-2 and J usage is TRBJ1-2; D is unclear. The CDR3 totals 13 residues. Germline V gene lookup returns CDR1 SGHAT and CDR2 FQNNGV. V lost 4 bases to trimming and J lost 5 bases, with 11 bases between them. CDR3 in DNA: TGTGCCAGCAGCTCCATAGGAAAATATGGCTACACCTTC. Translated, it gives CASSSIGKYGYTF. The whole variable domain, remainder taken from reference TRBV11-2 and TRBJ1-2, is EAGVAQSPRYKIIEKRQSVAFWCNPISGHATLYWYQQILGQGPKLLIQFQNNGVVDDSQLPKDRFSAERLKGVDSTLKIQPAKLEDSAVYLCASSSIGKYGYTFGSGTRLTVV.

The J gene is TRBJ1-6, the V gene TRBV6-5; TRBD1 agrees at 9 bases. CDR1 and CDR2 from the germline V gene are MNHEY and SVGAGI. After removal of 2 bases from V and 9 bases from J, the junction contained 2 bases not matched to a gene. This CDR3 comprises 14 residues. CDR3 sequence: CASSYGDRVSPLHF. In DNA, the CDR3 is TGTGCCAGCAGTTACGGGGACAGGGTTTCACCCCTCCACTTT.

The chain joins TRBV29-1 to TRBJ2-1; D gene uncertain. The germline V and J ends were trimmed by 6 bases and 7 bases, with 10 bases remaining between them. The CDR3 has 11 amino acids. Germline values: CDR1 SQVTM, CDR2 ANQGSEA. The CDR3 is CSVPWGNEQFF. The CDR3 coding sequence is TGCAGCGTCCCCTGGGGTAATGAGCAGTTCTTC.

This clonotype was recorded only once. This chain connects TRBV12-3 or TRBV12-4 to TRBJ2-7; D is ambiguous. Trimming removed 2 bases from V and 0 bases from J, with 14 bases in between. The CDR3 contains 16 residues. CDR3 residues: CASSLWPALSSYEQYF. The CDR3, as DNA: TGTGCCAGCAGTTTATGGCCAGCCCTAAGCTCCTACGAGCAGTACTTC.

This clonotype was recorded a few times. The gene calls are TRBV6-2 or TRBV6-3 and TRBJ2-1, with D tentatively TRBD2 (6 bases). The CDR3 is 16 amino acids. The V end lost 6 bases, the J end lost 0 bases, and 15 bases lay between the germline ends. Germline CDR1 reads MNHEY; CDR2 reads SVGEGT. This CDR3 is CASSPPLARSYNEQFF. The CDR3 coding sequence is TGTGCCAGCAGCCCTCCCCTAGCGCGCTCCTACAATGAGCAGTTCTTC.

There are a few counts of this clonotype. The CDR3 region has the DNA TGTGCCAGCAGCCTTAAAATAAAAACTAGCTCCACAGATACGCAGTATTTT. Encoded protein: CASSLKIKTSSTDTQYF. The genes are TRBV12-3 or TRBV12-4 and TRBJ2-3; tentatively, D is TRBD2 (6 bases). The V and J ends lost 6 bases and 2 bases respectively, with 21 bases between them. The CDR3 is 17 residues long.

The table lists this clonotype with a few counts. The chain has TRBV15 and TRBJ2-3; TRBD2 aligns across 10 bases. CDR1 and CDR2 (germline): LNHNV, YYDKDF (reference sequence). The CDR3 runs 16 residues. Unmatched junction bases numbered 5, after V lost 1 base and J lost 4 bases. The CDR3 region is CATSRGSSGGADTQYF. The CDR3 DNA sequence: TGTGCCACCAGCAGAGGTTCTAGCGGGGGAGCAGATACGCAGTATTTT.

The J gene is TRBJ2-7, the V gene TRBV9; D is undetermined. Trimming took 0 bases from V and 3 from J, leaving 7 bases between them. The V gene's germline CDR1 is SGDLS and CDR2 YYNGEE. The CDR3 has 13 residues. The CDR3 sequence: CASSVGLFYEQYF. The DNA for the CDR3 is TGTGCCAGCAGCGTAGGACTTTTCTACGAGCAGTACTTC.

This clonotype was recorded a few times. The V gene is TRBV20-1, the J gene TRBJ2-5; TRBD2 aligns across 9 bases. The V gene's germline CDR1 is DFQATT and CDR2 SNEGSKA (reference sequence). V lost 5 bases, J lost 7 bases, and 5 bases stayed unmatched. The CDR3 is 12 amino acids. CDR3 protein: CSAAGLAGTQYF. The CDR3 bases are TGCAGTGCTGCGGGACTAGCAGGGACCCAGTACTTC.

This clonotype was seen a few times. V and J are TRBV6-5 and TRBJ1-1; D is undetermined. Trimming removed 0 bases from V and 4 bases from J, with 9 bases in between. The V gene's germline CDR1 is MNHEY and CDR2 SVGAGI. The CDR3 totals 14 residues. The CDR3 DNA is TGTGCCAGCAGTTACTCGATCAGCACCACTGAAGCTTTCTTT. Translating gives CASSYSISTTEAFF.

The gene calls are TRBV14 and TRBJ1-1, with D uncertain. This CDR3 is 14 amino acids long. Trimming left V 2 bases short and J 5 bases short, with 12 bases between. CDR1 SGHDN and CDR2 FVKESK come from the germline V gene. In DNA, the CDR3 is TGTGCCAGCAGCCAACTTGGCGGGCGTACTGAAGCTTTCTTT. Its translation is CASSQLGGRTEAFF.

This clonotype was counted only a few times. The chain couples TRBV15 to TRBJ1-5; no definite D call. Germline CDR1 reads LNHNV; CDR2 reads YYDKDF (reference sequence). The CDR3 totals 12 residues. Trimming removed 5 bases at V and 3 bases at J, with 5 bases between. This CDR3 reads CATSGTNQPQHF. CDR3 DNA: TGTGCCACCAGCGGTACCAATCAGCCCCAGCATTTT.

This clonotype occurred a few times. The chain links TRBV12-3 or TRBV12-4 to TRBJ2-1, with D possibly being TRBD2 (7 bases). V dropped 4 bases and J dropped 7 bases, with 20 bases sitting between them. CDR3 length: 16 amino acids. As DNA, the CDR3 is TGTGCCAGCAGTTGGGGAGCGGGATTTCAGGGGAATGAGCAGTTCTTC. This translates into CASSWGAGFQGNEQFF.